The following is a T cell receptor (beta chain) sequence with its context. This table comes from immunoSEQ multiplex PCR, and its TCRdb copy is limited to in-frame clones, with some not included. The sample yields 150,000 to 200,000 clones, roughly 92% seen once. Germline values: CDR1 SGHRS, CDR2 YFSETQ. The V gene end was trimmed by 2 bases and the J gene end by 7 bases; junction bases not matched to a gene: 9. The CDR3 runs to 15 residues. This entry comes from a study of T cell responses to AZD1222 COVID-19 vaccine. Study details: Researchers grouped second doses given at about 4 or about 12 weeks into one pool.

Sequencing was performed on peripheral blood, taken on day 0 of AZD1222 vaccination. The TCR originated in an adult in good health. The V gene is TRBV5-1, the J gene TRBJ2-1, with 7 bases fitting TRBD2. CDR3 sequence (DNA): TGCGCCAGCAGCTTTACCCCGGGGGGAAGTAATGAGCAGTTCTTC. Its translation is CASSFTPGGSNEQFF.